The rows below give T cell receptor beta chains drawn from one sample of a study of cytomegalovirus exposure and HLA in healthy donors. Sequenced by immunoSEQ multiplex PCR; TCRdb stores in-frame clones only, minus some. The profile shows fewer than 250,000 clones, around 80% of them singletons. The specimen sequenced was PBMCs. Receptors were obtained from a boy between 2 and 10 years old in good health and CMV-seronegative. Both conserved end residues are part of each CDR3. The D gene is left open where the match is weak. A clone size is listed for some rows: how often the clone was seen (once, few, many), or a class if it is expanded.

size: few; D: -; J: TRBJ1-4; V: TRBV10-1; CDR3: CASSSFAGAKLFF; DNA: TGCGCCAGCAGTAGTTTCGCCGGAGCGAAACTGTTTTTT
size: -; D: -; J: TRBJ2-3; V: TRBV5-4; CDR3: CASTEDYLVASDTQYF; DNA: TGTGCCAGCACTGAGGACTACCTCGTGGCGTCAGATACGCAGTATTTT
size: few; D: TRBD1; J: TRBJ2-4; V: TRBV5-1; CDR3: CASSSQTGGLVDIQYF; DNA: TGCGCCAGCAGCTCCCAGACAGGGGGCCTCGTAGACATTCAGTACTTC
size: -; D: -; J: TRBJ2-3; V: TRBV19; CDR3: CASSIAPTISGEPSTDTQYF; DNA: TGTGCCAGTAGTATAGCCCCCACTATCAGCGGAGAGCCTAGCACAGATACGCAGTATTTT
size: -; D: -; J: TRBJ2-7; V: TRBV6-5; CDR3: CASSFGPGRAYEQYF; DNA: TGTGCCAGCAGTTTCGGACCCGGCAGGGCCTACGAGCAGTACTTC
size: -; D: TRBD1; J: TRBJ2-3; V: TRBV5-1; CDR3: CASSLAGGLADTQYF; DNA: TGCGCCAGCAGCTTGGCAGGGGGCCTGGCAGATACGCAGTATTTT
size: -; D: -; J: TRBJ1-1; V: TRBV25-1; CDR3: CASSFQEGVNTEAFF; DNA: TGTGCCAGCAGTTTCCAAGAGGGTGTGAACACTGAAGCTTTCTTT
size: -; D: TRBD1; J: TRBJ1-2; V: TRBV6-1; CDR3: CASTEGQHLQYGYTF; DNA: TGTGCCAGCACCGAGGGACAGCACCTCCAATATGGCTACACCTTC
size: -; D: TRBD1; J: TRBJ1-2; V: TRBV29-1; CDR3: CSVEVLLPRDSKTYTF; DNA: TGCAGCGTTGAAGTCCTTCTTCCTCGGGACAGTAAGACCTACACCTTC
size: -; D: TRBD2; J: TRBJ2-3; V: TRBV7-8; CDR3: CASSFASGGGDTQYF; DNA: TGTGCCAGCAGCTTCGCTAGCGGGGGGGGAGATACGCAGTATTTT
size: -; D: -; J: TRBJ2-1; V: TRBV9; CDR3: CASSPRTNEQFF; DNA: TGTGCCAGCAGCCCCCGGACTAATGAGCAGTTCTTC
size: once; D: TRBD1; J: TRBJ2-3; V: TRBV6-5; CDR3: CASSYLGQGTDTQYF; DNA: TGTGCCAGCAGTTACCTGGGACAGGGGACAGATACGCAGTATTTT
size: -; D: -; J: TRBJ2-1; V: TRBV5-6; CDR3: CASNFPRGKSYNEQFF; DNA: TGTGCCAGCAATTTCCCCAGGGGAAAATCCTACAATGAGCAGTTCTTC
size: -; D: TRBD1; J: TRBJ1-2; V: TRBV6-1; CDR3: CASSEQTGGYGYTF; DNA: TGTGCCAGCAGTGAACAGACAGGGGGCTATGGCTACACCTTC
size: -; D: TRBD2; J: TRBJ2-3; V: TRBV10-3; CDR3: CAISLTSGRTDTQYF; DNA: TGTGCCATCAGCCTCACTAGCGGGAGGACAGATACGCAGTATTTT
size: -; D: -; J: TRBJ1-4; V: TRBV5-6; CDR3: CASSLVVSGATNEKLFF; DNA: TGTGCCAGCAGCTTGGTCGTGTCAGGGGCTACTAATGAAAAACTGTTTTTT
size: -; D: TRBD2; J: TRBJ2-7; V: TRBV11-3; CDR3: CASSLDGTSGRQQYF; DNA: TGTGCCAGCAGCTTAGACGGGACTAGCGGGAGACAACAGTACTTC
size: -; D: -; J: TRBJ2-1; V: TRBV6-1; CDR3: CASSLAASSYNEQFF; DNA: TGTGCCAGCAGCCTGGCGGCTAGCTCCTACAATGAGCAGTTCTTC
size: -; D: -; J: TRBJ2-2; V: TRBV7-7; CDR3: CASSPPGSRELFF; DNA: TGTGCTAGCAGCCCGCCGGGGAGCCGGGAGCTGTTTTTT
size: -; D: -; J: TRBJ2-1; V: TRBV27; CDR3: CASSQRGNEQFF; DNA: TGTGCCAGCAGTCAAAGGGGGAATGAGCAGTTCTTC
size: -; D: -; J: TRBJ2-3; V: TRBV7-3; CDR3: CASSLMGRTSTDTQYF; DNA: TGTGCCAGCAGCTTAATGGGCAGAACTAGCACAGATACGCAGTATTTT
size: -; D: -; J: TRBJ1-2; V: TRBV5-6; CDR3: CASSLAGYGYTF; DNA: TGTGCCAGCAGCTTGGCAGGCTATGGCTACACCTTC
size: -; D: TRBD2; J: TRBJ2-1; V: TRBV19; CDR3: CASSTLAGAPNEQFF; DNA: TGTGCCAGTAGTACTTTAGCGGGAGCCCCCAATGAGCAGTTCTTC
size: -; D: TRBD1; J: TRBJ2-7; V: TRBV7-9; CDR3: CASSINRGISYEQYF; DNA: TGTGCCAGCAGCATAAACAGGGGAATCTCCTACGAGCAGTACTTC
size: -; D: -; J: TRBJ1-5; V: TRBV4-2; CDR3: CASSQASSRAAGQPQHF; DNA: TGTGCCAGCAGCCAAGCGAGTAGCAGGGCGGCTGGGCAGCCCCAGCATTTT
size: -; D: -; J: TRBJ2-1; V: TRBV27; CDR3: CASSLYTGTPTYNEQFF; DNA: TGTGCCAGCAGTTTATATACCGGGACACCAACCTACAATGAGCAGTTCTTC
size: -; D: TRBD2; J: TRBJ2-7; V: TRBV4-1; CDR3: CASSQGLADSYEQYF; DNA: TGCGCCAGCAGCCAAGGGCTAGCGGACTCCTACGAGCAGTACTTC
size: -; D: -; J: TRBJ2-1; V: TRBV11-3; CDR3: CASSDTGRGSYNEQFF; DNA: TGTGCCAGCAGCGATACCGGCAGGGGCTCCTACAATGAGCAGTTCTTC
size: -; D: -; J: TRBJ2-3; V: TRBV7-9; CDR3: CASSRRVTDTQYF; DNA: TGTGCCAGCAGCCGCAGGGTGACAGATACGCAGTATTTT
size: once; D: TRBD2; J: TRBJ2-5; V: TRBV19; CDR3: CASSITSGVRETQYF; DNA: TGTGCCAGTAGTATTACTAGCGGGGTCCGGGAGACCCAGTACTTC
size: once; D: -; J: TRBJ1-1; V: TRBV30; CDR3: CAWSARDPNTEAFF; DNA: TGTGCCTGGAGTGCCCGGGATCCAAACACTGAAGCTTTCTTT
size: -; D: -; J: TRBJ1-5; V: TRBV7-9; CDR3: CASSSAAGYQPQHF; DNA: TGTGCCAGCAGCTCAGCGGCGGGATATCAGCCCCAGCATTTT
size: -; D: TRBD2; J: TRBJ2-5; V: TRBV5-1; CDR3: CASRGTGLAGQETQYF; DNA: TGCGCCAGCAGGGGAACGGGACTAGCGGGACAAGAGACCCAGTACTTC
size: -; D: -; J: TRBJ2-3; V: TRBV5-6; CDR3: CASSRGTMADTQYF; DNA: TGTGCCAGCAGTAGGGGGACAATGGCAGATACGCAGTATTTT
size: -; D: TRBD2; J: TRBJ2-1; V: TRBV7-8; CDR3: CASRLMTSGYNEQFF; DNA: TGTGCCAGCAGATTAATGACTAGCGGGTACAATGAGCAGTTCTTC
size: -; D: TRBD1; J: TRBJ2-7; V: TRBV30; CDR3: CALSRDSSYEQYF; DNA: TGTGCCTTAAGCCGGGACAGTTCCTACGAGCAGTACTTC
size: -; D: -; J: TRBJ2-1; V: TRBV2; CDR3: CASSLDGLYNEQFF; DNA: TGTGCCAGCAGCTTGGACGGACTATACAATGAGCAGTTCTTC
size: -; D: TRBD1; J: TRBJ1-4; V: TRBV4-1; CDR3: CASSQEATRDSGLFF; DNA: TGCGCCAGCAGCCAAGAGGCCACCAGGGACAGTGGACTGTTTTTT